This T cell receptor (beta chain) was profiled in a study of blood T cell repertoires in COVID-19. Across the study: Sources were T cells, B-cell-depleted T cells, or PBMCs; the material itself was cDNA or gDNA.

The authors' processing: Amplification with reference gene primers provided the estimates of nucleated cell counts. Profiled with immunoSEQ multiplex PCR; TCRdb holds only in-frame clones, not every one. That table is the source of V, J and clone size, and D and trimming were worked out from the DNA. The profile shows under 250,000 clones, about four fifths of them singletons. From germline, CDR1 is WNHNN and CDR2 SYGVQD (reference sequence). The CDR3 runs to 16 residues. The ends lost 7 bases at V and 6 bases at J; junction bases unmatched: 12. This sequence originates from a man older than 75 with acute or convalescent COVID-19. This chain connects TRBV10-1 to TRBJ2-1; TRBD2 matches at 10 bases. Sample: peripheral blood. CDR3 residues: CASIRPLSGRGNEQFF. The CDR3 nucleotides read TGCGCCAGCATTCGCCCGCTAAGCGGGAGGGGCAATGAGCAGTTCTTC.